A selection of T cell receptor beta chains follows, all from one sample in a study of shared clonotypes between healthy human individuals. Clones were read by immunoSEQ multiplex PCR, and TCRdb kept only the in-frame ones, dropping some. The sample consists of about 1.5 million clones, under 99% of them appearing once. The sequenced sample was naive CD4+ T cells sorted from blood. All receptors come from a man aged 25-45 years in good health. CDR3s include the opening cysteine and the closing phenylalanine or tryptophan. D genes are given only for firm matches. Some rows mark clone size as missing; the rest say once, few, many or name a class of expanded clone.

V gene	D gene	J gene	clone size	CDR3 DNA	CDR3 protein
TRBV10-3	-	TRBJ2-7	-	TGTGCCATCCGACAGGAGATTACGAGCTCCTACGAGCAGTACTTC	CAIRQEITSSYEQYF
TRBV11-2	-	TRBJ2-7	-	TGTGCCAGCAGCTTAGGATTCGAGCAGTACTTC	CASSLGFEQYF
TRBV19	TRBD2	TRBJ2-7	-	TGTGCCAGTAGTACCTCTAGCGGGAGCTCCTACGAGCAGTACTTC	CASSTSSGSSYEQYF
TRBV2	-	TRBJ2-3	-	TGTGCCAGCAGTGAGAGGGTCGTAACTCAGACAGATACGCAGTATTTT	CASSERVVTQTDTQYF
TRBV7-8	-	TRBJ2-5	-	TGTGCCAGCAGATCTAGGGTCTCCCTTGAGACCCAGTACTTC	CASRSRVSLETQYF
TRBV6-6	-	TRBJ2-7	-	TGTGCCAGCAGCCCGAAAGGGACCGACTACGAGCAGTACTTC	CASSPKGTDYEQYF
TRBV19	TRBD1	TRBJ1-1	-	TGTGCCAGTAGTTCCCGGGACAGGGTTATTGGTGAAGCTTTCTTT	CASSSRDRVIGEAFF
TRBV10-1	-	TRBJ2-7	-	TGCGCCAGCAGTGATGGACAGAACTACGAGCAGTACTTC	CASSDGQNYEQYF
TRBV5-1	TRBD1	TRBJ2-3	-	TGCGCCAGCAGCCAGGACAGGGGGTATTCGGATACGCAGTATTTT	CASSQDRGYSDTQYF
TRBV4-2	-	TRBJ2-3	-	TGTGCCAGCAGTCCCCGCCACACAGATACGCAGTATTTT	CASSPRHTDTQYF
TRBV6-5	-	TRBJ1-2	-	TGTGCCAGCAGTTCCCCCATGGGGGTCAACTACACCTTC	CASSSPMGVNYTF
TRBV6-6	TRBD1	TRBJ1-2	-	TGTGCCAGCAGAATAACAGGGGTAGTCTATGGCTACACCTTC	CASRITGVVYGYTF
TRBV2	TRBD2	TRBJ2-1	-	TGTGCCAGCAGTGAGGCGACTAGCGGCGAGCAGTTCTTC	CASSEATSGEQFF
TRBV18	TRBD2	TRBJ2-1	-	TGTGCCAGCTCACCTCGGCTAGCGGGAGGGTCCTACAATGAGCAGTTCTTC	CASSPRLAGGSYNEQFF
TRBV7-2	-	TRBJ2-3	-	TGTGCCAGCAGCCTAGGGTCGGAAGGGGTCCATACGCAGTATTTT	CASSLGSEGVHTQYF
TRBV28	TRBD1	TRBJ1-1	-	TGTGCCAGCAGCACAACAGGGGACACTGAAGCTTTCTTT	CASSTTGDTEAFF
TRBV6-1	-	TRBJ2-3	-	TGTGCCAGCAGTGAATTAACAGATACGCAGTATTTT	CASSELTDTQYF
TRBV10-3	-	TRBJ1-1	once	TGTGCCATCAGTGAGTTGGGGATTATCACTGAAGCTTTCTTT	CAISELGIITEAFF
TRBV6-1	-	TRBJ1-1	once	TGTGCCAGCAGTGGAACAGCGACGAACACTGAAGCTTTCTTT	CASSGTATNTEAFF
TRBV27	-	TRBJ1-5	-	TGTGCCAGCAGACCTCTTATGGGGGGACATCAGCCCCAGCATTTT	CASRPLMGGHQPQHF
TRBV9	-	TRBJ2-2	once	TGTGCCAGCAGCGTAGCCACATTTCCCGGGGAGCTGTTTTTT	CASSVATFPGELFF
TRBV27	-	TRBJ1-5	-	TGTGCCAGCAGTCCTAGGGTCGATAGAGATCAGCCCCAGCATTTT	CASSPRVDRDQPQHF
TRBV5-5	-	TRBJ1-5	-	TGTGCCAGCAGCCCTGGACTGCTGAATCAGCCCCAGCATTTT	CASSPGLLNQPQHF
TRBV25-1	TRBD2	TRBJ2-7	-	TGTGCCAGCAGGCAGACTAGCGGGTACGAGCAGTACTTC	CASRQTSGYEQYF
TRBV27	TRBD1	TRBJ1-1	-	TGTGCCAGTTCGACAGGGGTTGGCACTGAAGCTTTCTTT	CASSTGVGTEAFF